This T cell receptor (beta chain) was retrieved from a study of cytomegalovirus exposure and HLA in healthy donors. The PCR contained 60 Vbeta and 13 Jbeta primers. Original data processing: In a later analysis, of 80 million to 90 million unique beta chains, roughly 9.9 million appeared in at least two donors. Generated by immunoSEQ multiplex PCR, the TCRdb table keeps only in-frame clones and is missing some. V and J calls and clone size are given by that table; D and trimming were obtained from the DNA. This repertoire shows roughly 140,000 clones, about four fifths found once; its top ten account for around 3.9%. Details on this clone: Its antigen remains unknown.

Findings and caveats of the study: According to the study, roughly 160 TCR beta chains were cytomegalovirus-associated. Highest at DRB1 and lowest at HLA-C, TCR association rates differed among HLA loci in a later analysis.

V lost 5 bases and J lost 2; bases outside the gene matches: 5. Germline CDR1 is LNHDA and CDR2 is SQIVND (reference sequence). There are 15 residues in the CDR3. The sequence came from a middle-aged man in good health and CMV-seropositive. The V and J genes are TRBV19 and TRBJ1-1, with 10 bases identical to TRBD1. The sequencing input was PBMCs. This CDR3 is CASSSRTGGNTEAFF. The CDR3 coding sequence is TGTGCCAGTAGTTCCAGGACAGGGGGAAACACTGAAGCTTTCTTT.